One and the same sample provided the 31 T cell receptor beta chains below, sequenced in a study of post-analysis software for immune sequencing data (dated by TCRdb to the mid-2010s). The full study reports these points: Significantly higher frequencies in patients than in controls were found for five or six TRBV segments, including TRBV5-6, TRBV5-1 and TRBV20-1.

Libraries came from PCR. The sequencing machine was an Illumina HiSeq 2500. Unique molecular identifiers were incorporated into TCR beta cDNA libraries to reduce PCR and sequencing biases. TCRdb's own reprocessing of the public reads used fastp at Q25 and MiXCR and kept productive beta chains. Rows matching on CDR3 protein sequence are summarized as one entry with the most common DNA and genes. This sample has hundreds of thousands of distinct CDR3 sequences in its table, and 30% of those were observed once. Of the sample, more than 0.55% is held by the ten largest clones. These TCRs are of unknown antigen specificity. Source material: blood. These receptors were taken from a girl between 5 and 17 years old with multiple sclerosis.

This clonotype was observed a handful of times. This chain links TRBV28 with TRBJ1-4; weak D call: TRBD1 (5 bases). V lost 11 bases, J lost 0 bases, and 13 bases lay in between. This CDR3 has 14 amino acids. Germline V gene data show CDR1 as MDHEN and CDR2 as SYDVKM. CDR3 sequence: CAASSGPTNEKLFF. CDR3 bases: TGTGCCGCTTCCTCGGGACCAACTAATGAAAAACTGTTTTTT.

In this sample, this clonotype turned up a few times. V gene TRBV6-6 combines with J gene TRBJ2-1; 9 bases fit TRBD2. V shed 0 bases and J 6 bases; nucleotides not matched to a gene: 9. The length of the CDR3 is 17 residues. Germline V lookup: CDR1 MNHNY, CDR2 SVGAGI (reference sequence). The CDR3 loop is CASSYSPGSGGLNEQFF. The CDR3 DNA follows: TGTGCCAGCAGTTACTCACCAGGCAGCGGGGGGCTCAATGAGCAGTTCTTC.

This rearrangement joins TRBV2 to TRBJ1-2; TRBD1 is a possible D gene (6 bases). With 3 bases removed from V and 10 bases from J, the gap between germline ends came to 18 bases. The germline CDR1 and CDR2 sequences are SNHLY and FYNNEI. The CDR3 covers 14 residues. The CDR3 bases are TGTGCCAGCAGTGATAAAGGGGGTCTCGGTGTCTACACCTTC. It encodes CASSDKGGLGVYTF.

This clonotype showed up just a few times. The chain uses TRBV20-1 and TRBJ1-6; TRBD1 might be the D (6 bases). Between the trimmed V and J ends, which lost 2 bases and 9 bases, there was a span of 14 bases. The CDR3 sequence is 14 residues long. The germline gives CDR1 DFQATT, CDR2 SNEGSKA (reference sequence). CDR3 sequence (DNA): TGCAGTGCTAGACCCACAGGGAACGGTTCACCCCTCCACTTT. Translating it yields CSARPTGNGSPLHF.

This sequence joins TRBV3-1 and TRBJ2-3; D possibly corresponds to TRBD1 (7 bases). Germline V gene lookup returns CDR1 LGHDT and CDR2 YNNKEL (reference sequence). This CDR3 comprises 13 residues. V was shortened by 4 bases and J by 11 bases, with 16 bases between the two germline ends. The CDR3 nucleotides read TGTGCCAGCAGCCGCGGGGACAGCCCACTGCAGTATTTT. It encodes CASSRGDSPLQYF.

Only a few counts were recorded for this clonotype. This chain links TRBV7-2 with TRBJ2-7; perhaps TRBD1 as D (6 bases). Trimming pared 1 base from V and 0 bases from J, leaving 13 bases between. The length of the CDR3 is 16 residues. Germline lookup yields CDR1 SGHTA and CDR2 FQGNSA. CDR3 region: CASSLGRTDVSYEQYF. Here the CDR3 DNA reads TGTGCCAGCAGCTTAGGAAGGACAGACGTCTCCTACGAGCAGTACTTC.

Turning to this clonotype: This sequence may be a read error, since a much larger clone differs from it by one base. The V gene is TRBV7-9, the J gene TRBJ2-3; D tentatively reads TRBD1 or TRBD2 (5 bases each). This CDR3 is 16 amino acids long. V was clipped by 3 bases and J by 0 bases, with 13 bases between them. The V gene's germline CDR1 is SEHNR and CDR2 FQNEAQ (reference sequence). CDR3 in amino acids: CASSFSGTFSTDTQYF. For the CDR3, the DNA is TGTGCCAGCAGCTTCTCAGGGACCTTCAGCACAGATACGCAGTATTTT.

The sample holds a few counts of this clonotype. The V gene is TRBV29-1, the J gene TRBJ1-1; TRBD1 matches at 9 bases. Germline V gene sequence: CDR1 SQVTM, CDR2 ANQGSEA. V lost 7 bases to trimming and J lost 6 bases; unmatched junction nucleotides: 9. The CDR3 consists of 13 residues. The CDR3 DNA sequence: TGCAGCGCAGGGACAGGGAATATCCCTGAAGCTTTCTTT. Translation: CSAGTGNIPEAFF.

This rearrangement joins TRBV28 to TRBJ2-1, with TRBD2 matching over 13 bases. Germline V gives CDR1 MDHEN, CDR2 SYDVKM. The CDR3 sequence is 19 residues long. The ends lost 7 bases at V and 1 base at J; junction bases unmatched: 13. The CDR3 DNA sequence: TGTGCCAGCACCCAATCCGGACTAGCGGGAGCCGGTTCCTACAATGAGCAGTTCTTC. Encoded protein: CASTQSGLAGAGSYNEQFF.

This clonotype was detected only a few times. The V call is TRBV28, the J call TRBJ2-7; D may match TRBD1 or TRBD2 (5 bases each). From germline, CDR1 is MDHEN and CDR2 SYDVKM. Trimming pared 7 bases from V and 0 bases from J, leaving 22 bases between. The CDR3 is made up of 17 amino acids. The DNA of the CDR3 is TGTGCCAGCACCCACCCGGGACGGCGGTCTTTCTCCTACGAGCAGTACTTC. Residues: CASTHPGRRSFSYEQYF. The full variable domain, completed using reference TRBV28 and TRBJ2-7, is DVKVTQSSRYLVKRTGEKVFLECVQDMDHENMFWYRQDPGLGLRLIYFSYDVKMKEKGDIPEGYSVSREKKERFSLILESASTNQTSMYLCASTHPGRRSFSYEQYFGPGTRLTVT.

The CDR3 here is CATSRGARETQYF. DNA for the CDR3: TGTGCCACCAGCAGGGGGGCTCGGGAGACCCAGTACTTC. This sequence joins TRBV15 and TRBJ2-5; a possible D gene is TRBD1 (6 bases). The CDR3 sequence is 13 residues long. Germline V gene data show CDR1 as LNHNV and CDR2 as YYDKDF (reference sequence). Between the trimmed V and J ends, which lost 3 bases and 5 bases, there was a span of 10 bases. Using reference TRBV15 and TRBJ2-5 for the parts outside the CDR3, the full variable domain is DAMVIQNPRYQVTQFGKPVTLSCSQTLNHNVMYWYQQKSSQAPKLLFHYYDKDFNNEADTPDNFQSRRPNTSFCFLDIRSPGLGDTAMYLCATSRGARETQYFGPGTRLLVL.

V gene TRBV28 combines with J gene TRBJ2-7; 9 nucleotides align to TRBD1. Unmatched junction bases numbered 13, after V lost 5 bases and J lost 2 bases. The CDR3 extends over 17 amino acids. CDR1 and CDR2 from the germline V gene are MDHEN and SYDVKM. CDR3 DNA: TGTGCCAGCAGTACAATCGGTCCCGGACAGGGGCCCTACGAGCAGTACTTC. The encoded protein is CASSTIGPGQGPYEQYF.

V is TRBV9 and J is TRBJ2-1; D is possibly TRBD2 (7 bases). Trimming cost V 3 bases and J 15 bases, with 13 bases left between them. Germline CDR1 SGDLS, CDR2 YYNGEE. This CDR3 is built from 11 residues. DNA for the CDR3: TGTGCCAGCAGCGGGGGGCGGGGGTGGTTCTTC. Translation: CASSGGRGWFF.

Only a few counts were recorded for this clonotype. The CDR3 loop is CASTDYGTVSDTQYF. CDR3 bases: TGTGCCAGCACCGATTACGGGACAGTGTCAGATACGCAGTATTTT. The chain combines TRBV27 with TRBJ2-3; 7 bases map to TRBD1. With 7 bases clipped from V and 4 bases from J, the junction kept 11 bases outside the gene matches. Looked up from germline, CDR1 is MNHEY and CDR2 is SMNVEV (reference sequence). CDR3 length: 15 amino acids.

The chain combines TRBV12-3 or TRBV12-4 with TRBJ2-1, with 11 bases that match TRBD1. This CDR3 is built from 17 residues. J was trimmed by 6 bases and V by 1 base; bases with no gene match: 8. The CDR3 coding sequence is TGTGCCAGCAGTTTAGTGGTCGGACAGGGGGCAAGCAATGAGCAGTTCTTC. This gives the protein CASSLVVGQGASNEQFF.

This clonotype was observed at least ten times. The V call is TRBV10-3, the J call TRBJ2-5, with D tentatively TRBD2 (7 bases). Germline-derived CDR1 and CDR2 are ENHRY and SYGVKD. The CDR3 sequence is 14 residues long. The germline V and J ends were trimmed by 11 bases and 1 base, with 17 bases remaining between them. As DNA, the CDR3 is TGTGCCTCTGGGGGGGGGCCCTTCCAAGAGACCCAGTACTTC. It encodes CASGGGPFQETQYF.

This clonotype occurred a few times. The rearrangement joins TRBV12-3 or TRBV12-4 to TRBJ2-5; D gene ambiguous. CDR3 length equals 16 residues. Deletions cut 0 bases from V and 5 bases from J, with 16 bases between. The CDR3 here is CASSLAGNTFWETQYF. DNA for the CDR3: TGTGCCAGCAGTTTAGCGGGAAACACATTCTGGGAGACCCAGTACTTC.

This clonotype has only a few counts. This may be a read error, as it is one base from a much larger clone. The V gene is TRBV28, the J gene TRBJ2-5, with D unclear. The DNA end favors TRBJ2-7, so the J call may be wrong. Germline loops: CDR1 MDHEN, CDR2 SYDVKM. The CDR3 runs 10 residues. The CDR3 region is CASSDHEQYF. CDR3 nucleotide sequence: TGTGCCAGCAGTGACCACGAGCAGTACTTC.

The rearrangement joins TRBV27 to TRBJ2-7, with 7 bases fitting TRBD1. This CDR3 contains 15 residues. Trimming took 7 bases from V and 7 from J; bases not matched to a gene: 16. Looked up from germline, CDR1 is MNHEY and CDR2 is SMNVEV (reference sequence). The CDR3 is CASTELGTASHEQYF. In nucleotides, the CDR3 is TGTGCCAGCACTGAGCTCGGGACAGCTTCCCATGAGCAGTACTTC.

This clonotype was seen ten or more times. The DNA for the CDR3 is TGTGCCAGCAGCTTATGGGGACAGGGGGATGGCTACACCTTC. Protein product: CASSLWGQGDGYTF. The chain employs TRBV7-2 and TRBJ1-2; 11 positions agree with TRBD1. Losses at the gene ends were 2 bases for V and 6 bases for J; bases not matched to a gene: 2. CDR1 and CDR2 from the germline V gene are SGHTA and FQGNSA. The length of the CDR3 is 14 residues.

This clonotype came up a few times. The CDR3 DNA reads TGCAGCGTTGGCAGTGAGCAGTTCTTC. Amino acid sequence: CSVGSEQFF. The chain employs TRBV29-1 and TRBJ2-1, with no clear D. The length of the CDR3 is 9 residues. Trimming took 4 bases from V and 9 from J, leaving 4 bases between them. The V gene's germline CDR1 is SQVTM and CDR2 ANQGSEA.

Points on this clonotype: Since a far larger clone is one base different, this is likely a read error. The chain joins TRBV12-3 or TRBV12-4 to TRBJ2-7; 7 nucleotides agree with TRBD2. This CDR3 is built from 14 residues. The CDR3, as DNA: TGTGTCAGCAGCCCGGGGGGTAGCTCCTACGAGCAGTACTTC. Its translation: CVSSPGGSSYEQYF.

This clonotype was detected only a few times. This chain links TRBV7-9 with TRBJ2-5, with 7 bases aligning to TRBD2. The CDR3 sequence is 15 residues long. The J segment lost 2 bases and the V segment lost 7 bases, leaving 10 bases of the junction unmatched. Germline-derived CDR1 and CDR2 are SEHNR and FQNEAQ (reference sequence). CDR3 in amino acids: CASTEGLAAQETQYF. DNA for the CDR3: TGTGCCAGCACCGAGGGGCTAGCGGCTCAAGAGACCCAGTACTTC. Filled out from reference TRBV7-9 and TRBJ2-5, the complete variable domain reads DTGVSQNPRHKITKRGQNVTFRCDPISEHNRLYWYRQTLGQGPEFLTYFQNEAQLEKSRLLSDRFSAERPKGSFSTLEIQRTEQGDSAMYLCASTEGLAAQETQYFGPGTRLLVL.

As regards this clonotype: The junction shows a germline mismatch at one end, possibly a read error. V and J are TRBV11-2 and TRBJ1-2; D gene unclear. Germline values: CDR1 SGHAT, CDR2 FQNNGV. The CDR3 sequence is 11 residues long. In DNA, the CDR3 is TGTGCCGGCAGGTCTACGGGTGGCTACACCTTC. Residues: CAGRSTGGYTF.

The rearrangement uses TRBV2 and TRBJ1-4, with 7 bases identical to TRBD1. After removal of 4 bases from V and 6 bases from J, the junction contained 5 bases not matched to a gene. CDR1 and CDR2 from the germline V gene are SNHLY and FYNNEI. The length of the CDR3 is 14 residues. In DNA form, the CDR3 reads TGTGCCAGCAGTGCAAGGGGGCGGGATGAAAAACTGTTTTTT. It translates to CASSARGRDEKLFF.

The CDR3 DNA follows: TGTGCCAGCAGCTTAGGACTAGCGGGAAACCCAAGCTCCTACAATGAGCAGTTCTTC. Protein: CASSLGLAGNPSSYNEQFF. V and J are TRBV7-9 and TRBJ2-1; 11 positions agree with TRBD2. With V trimmed by 1 base and J by 0 bases, 8 bases remained unmatched. Per the germline V gene, CDR1 is SEHNR and CDR2 is FQNEAQ (reference sequence). CDR3 length equals 19 residues.

The V call is TRBV20-1, the J call TRBJ2-1; TRBD2 might be the D (6 bases). V lost 5 bases, J lost 4 bases, and 15 bases lay in between. This CDR3 contains 14 residues. Per germline, CDR1 DFQATT and CDR2 SNEGSKA (reference sequence). CDR3 DNA: TGCAGTGCTGGGACTTTTACGACATACAATGAGCAGTTCTTC. Translated: CSAGTFTTYNEQFF.

There are a few counts of this clonotype. V and J are TRBV20-1 and TRBJ2-3; D uncertain. This CDR3 spans 10 amino acids. From germline, CDR1 is DFQATT and CDR2 SNEGSKA (reference sequence). The V gene lost 3 bases and the J gene lost 4 bases, with 2 bases spanning the gap. This CDR3 is CSARPDTQYF. CDR3 bases: TGCAGTGCTAGGCCAGATACGCAGTATTTT.

The gene calls are TRBV5-1 and TRBJ2-1; D perhaps matches TRBD1 (7 bases). Trimming stripped 4 bases from V and 7 bases from J, with 18 bases between. This CDR3 is built from 15 residues. CDR1 SGHRS and CDR2 YFSETQ come from the germline V gene. The CDR3 bases are TGCGCCAGCAGCCCGGAGGGGGCCCTTGGGAATGAGCAGTTCTTC. Protein: CASSPEGALGNEQFF.

This clonotype has more than one count but fewer than ten. The rearrangement uses TRBV29-1 and TRBJ2-3, with D possibly being TRBD2 (5 bases). The germline V gene encodes CDR1 SQVTM and CDR2 ANQGSEA. This CDR3 has 14 amino acids. Here the CDR3 DNA reads TGCAGTGGTACTCCGGGGAGAACCACAGATACGCAGTATTTT. This encodes CSGTPGRTTDTQYF.

The CDR3 bases are TGTGCCAGCAACAAGCGGCAGGGTTATAGCAATCAGCCCCAGCATTTT. This sequence encodes CASNKRQGYSNQPQHF. The chain links TRBV2 to TRBJ1-5; a possible D gene is TRBD1 (5 bases). CDR1 SNHLY and CDR2 FYNNEI come from the germline V gene. This CDR3 region has 16 residues. V lost 7 bases, J lost 0 bases, and 16 bases lay in between.